This T cell receptor beta chain emerged from a study of OX40 agonist ivuxolimab in advanced cancers. The study, taken as a whole, reports: Antigen targets of the expanded peripheral T cells went undetermined. Partial responders at 0.1-3.0 mg/kg had among the lowest clonal expansion. Normalized T-cell clonal expansion was also low in some nonresponders. Both CD4+ and CD8+ T cell populations in blood had undergone clonal expansion by week 6 at 0.1 to 3.0 mg/kg.

The method was immunoSEQ multiplex PCR; TCRdb's version includes in-frame clones alone and lacks a portion of them. The data contain fewer than 40,000 clones, approximately 80% of them singletons. Germline-derived CDR1 and CDR2 are KGHSH and LQKENI. Losses at the gene ends were 3 bases for V and 2 bases for J; bases not matched to a gene: 6. The CDR3 spans 15 residues. Comments on this clone: The antigen remains undetermined.

Here the sequenced sample was CD4+ or CD8+ T cells sorted from blood, taken in a trial of the OX40 agonist ivuxolimab. The J gene is TRBJ2-7, the V gene TRBV18, with 8 bases aligning to TRBD2. This TCR was recovered from an adult with an advanced solid tumor such as melanoma, head and neck, liver or kidney cancer. CDR3 sequence reads: CASSPGLEVPYEQYF. In nucleotides, the CDR3 is TGTGCCAGCTCACCGGGACTAGAGGTCCCCTACGAGCAGTACTTC.